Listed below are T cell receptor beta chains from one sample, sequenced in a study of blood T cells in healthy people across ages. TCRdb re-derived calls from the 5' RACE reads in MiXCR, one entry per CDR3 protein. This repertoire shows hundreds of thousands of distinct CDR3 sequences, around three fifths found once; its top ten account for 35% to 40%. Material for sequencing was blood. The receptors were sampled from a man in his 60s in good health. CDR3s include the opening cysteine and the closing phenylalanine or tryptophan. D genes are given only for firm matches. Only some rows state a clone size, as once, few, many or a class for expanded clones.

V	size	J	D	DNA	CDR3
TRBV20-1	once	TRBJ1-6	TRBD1	TGCAGTGCTAGGGTACAGGGGAGGAATTCACCCCTCCACTTT	CSARVQGRNSPLHF
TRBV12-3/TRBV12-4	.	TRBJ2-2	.	TGTGCCAGCAGGATGGGGATTCACACCGGGGAGCTGTTTTTT	CASRMGIHTGELFF
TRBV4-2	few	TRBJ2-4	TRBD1	TGTGCCAGCAGCCAAGATCGCCAGGGGGCCCGTACCAAAAACATTCAGTACTTC	CASSQDRQGARTKNIQYF
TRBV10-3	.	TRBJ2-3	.	TGTGCCATCAGTGAGTCCCGGAGCACAGATACGCAGTATTTT	CAISESRSTDTQYF
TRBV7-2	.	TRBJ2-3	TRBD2	TGTGCCAGCAGCTTAGTAGGCGGGGGGCCCACAGATACGCAGTATTTT	CASSLVGGGPTDTQYF
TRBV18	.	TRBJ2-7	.	TGTGCCAGCGCACCAACAGAAGACGAGCAGTACTTC	CASAPTEDEQYF
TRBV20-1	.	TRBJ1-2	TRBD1	TGCAGTGCTAGAGATTTGGACAGGCCCGCGCCCCCTTATGGCTGCACCTTC	CSARDLDRPAPPYGCTF
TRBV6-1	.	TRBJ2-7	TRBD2	TGTGCCAGCAGTGAAATCTTTTACTGGTCGACTAGCGACTCCTACGAGCAGTACTTC	CASSEIFYWSTSDSYEQYF
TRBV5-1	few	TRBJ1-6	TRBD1	TGCGCCAGCAGCACGGACAGGGGTTCACCCCTCCACTTT	CASSTDRGSPLHF
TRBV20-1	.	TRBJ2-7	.	TGCAGTGCTAGAGATCAGACAGCCTCCTACGAGCAGTACTTC	CSARDQTASYEQYF
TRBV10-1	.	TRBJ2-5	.	TGCGCCAGCAGTGACCCTGGACGAACAGAGACCCAGTACTTC	CASSDPGRTETQYF
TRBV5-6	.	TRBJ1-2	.	TGTGCCAGCAGCAACACAGGGTTTGGCTACACCTTC	CASSNTGFGYTF
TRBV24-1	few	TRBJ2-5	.	TGTGCCACCAGTGAGTCGACTGTGATGGGAACCAAAGAGACCCAGTACTTC	CATSESTVMGTKETQYF
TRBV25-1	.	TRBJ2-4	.	TGTGCCAGCAGTGAACCCCAGGGGGCCAAAAACATTCAGTACTTC	CASSEPQGAKNIQYF
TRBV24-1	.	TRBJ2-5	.	TGTGCCACCAGTGATTCGACTTACCAAGAGACCCAGTACTTC	CATSDSTYQETQYF
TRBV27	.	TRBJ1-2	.	TGTGCCAGCACACCCCTAGGGGGAGCGGGCGGCTACACCTTC	CASTPLGGAGGYTF
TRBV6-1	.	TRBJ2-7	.	TGTGCCAGCAGGGCAGCAGGATCGATCTACGAGCAGTACTTC	CASRAAGSIYEQYF
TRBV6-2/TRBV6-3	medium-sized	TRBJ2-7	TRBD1	TGTGCCAGCAGTCGCTACAGGGGCGACACTAACGAGCAGTACTTC	CASSRYRGDTNEQYF
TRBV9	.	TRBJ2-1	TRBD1	TGTGCCAGCAGCGCCGGGACAGGGGGCTTATACAATGAGCAGTTCTTC	CASSAGTGGLYNEQFF
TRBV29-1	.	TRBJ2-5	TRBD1	TGCAGCGTTAACAGGGGATCCTACAATGAGCAGTACTTC	CSVNRGSYNEQYF
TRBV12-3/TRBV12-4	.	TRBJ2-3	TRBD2	TGTGCCAGCAGTTTGGGGGGACTAGCGGGGGTTCGCGATACGCAGTATTTT	CASSLGGLAGVRDTQYF
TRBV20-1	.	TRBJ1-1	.	TGCAGTGCTAGAGTTGAGGGGCCAGGGCGGAAAACTGAAGCTTTCTTT	CSARVEGPGRKTEAFF
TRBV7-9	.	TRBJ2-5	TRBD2	TGTGCCAGCAGCACCCGACTAGCGGGGGGCCAAGAGACCCAGTACTTC	CASSTRLAGGQETQYF
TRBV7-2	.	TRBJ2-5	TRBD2	TGTGCCAGCAGCTTCGGACTAGCGGGGGGGTACCAAGAGACCCAGTACTTC	CASSFGLAGGYQETQYF
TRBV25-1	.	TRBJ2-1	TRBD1	TGTGCCAGCAGTGATGTTGGGCGGGGGGACAGGGGTGAGCAGTTCTTC	CASSDVGRGDRGEQFF
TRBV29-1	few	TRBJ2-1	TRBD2	TGCAGCGTTTCGACTAGCGGGGCGGGAAATGAGCAGTTCTTC	CSVSTSGAGNEQFF
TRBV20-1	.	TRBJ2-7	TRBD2	TGCAGTGCTAGGGGGGGGACTACCTACGAGCAGTACTTC	CSARGGTTYEQYF
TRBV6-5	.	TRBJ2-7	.	TGTGCCAGCAGTTGGGACGGGTCCCGATCCTACGAGCAGTACTTC	CASSWDGSRSYEQYF
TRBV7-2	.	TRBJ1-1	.	TGTGCCAGCAGCCCGCGCCGGGAAACCCTTCGGACTGAAGCTTTCTTT	CASSPRRETLRTEAFF